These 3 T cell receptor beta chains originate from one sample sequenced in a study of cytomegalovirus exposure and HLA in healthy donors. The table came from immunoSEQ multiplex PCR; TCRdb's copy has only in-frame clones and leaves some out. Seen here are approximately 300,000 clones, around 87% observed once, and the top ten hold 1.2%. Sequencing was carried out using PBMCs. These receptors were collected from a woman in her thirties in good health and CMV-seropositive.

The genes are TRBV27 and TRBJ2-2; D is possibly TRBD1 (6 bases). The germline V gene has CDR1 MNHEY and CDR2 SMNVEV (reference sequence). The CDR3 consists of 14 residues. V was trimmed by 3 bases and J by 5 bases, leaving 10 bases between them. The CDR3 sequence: CASSFRGSTGELFF. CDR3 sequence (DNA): TGTGCCAGCAGTTTCAGGGGCTCTACCGGGGAGCTGTTTTTT.

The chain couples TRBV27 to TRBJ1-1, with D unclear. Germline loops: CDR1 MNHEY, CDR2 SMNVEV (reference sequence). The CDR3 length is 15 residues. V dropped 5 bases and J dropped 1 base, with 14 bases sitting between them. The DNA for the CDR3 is TGTGCCAGCAGTACTGGCCTGAATGCGAACACTGAAGCTTTCTTT. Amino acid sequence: CASSTGLNANTEAFF.

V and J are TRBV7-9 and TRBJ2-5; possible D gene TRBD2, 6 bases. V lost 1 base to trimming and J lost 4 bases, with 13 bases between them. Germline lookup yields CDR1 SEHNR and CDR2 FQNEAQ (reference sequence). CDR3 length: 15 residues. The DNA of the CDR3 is TGTGCCAGCAGCTTAGGGCTAGCGAGTCGAGAGACCCAGTACTTC. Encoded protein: CASSLGLASRETQYF. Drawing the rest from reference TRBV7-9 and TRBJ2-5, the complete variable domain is DTGVSQNPRHKITKRGQNVTFRCDPISEHNRLYWYRQTLGQGPEFLTYFQNEAQLEKSRLLSDRFSAERPKGSFSTLEIQRTEQGDSAMYLCASSLGLASRETQYFGPGTRLLVL.